This TCR beta chain derives from a study of cytomegalovirus exposure and HLA in healthy donors. The study, taken as a whole, reports: In a later analysis, specific HLA alleles were associated with around 17,000 TCR beta sequences at a 0.05 false discovery rate. It was taken for granted in presence/absence analyses that sequencing depth across donors was roughly uniform. Later analysis demonstrated an association between a missense DCLRE1C variant and TCR beta V- and J-gene trimming.

The germline V gene encodes CDR1 GTSNPN and CDR2 SVGIG (reference sequence). The CDR3 has 14 residues. The J segment lost 5 bases and the V segment lost 2 bases, leaving 7 bases of the junction unmatched. 60 Vbeta and 13 Jbeta primers were used in PCR. Produced via immunoSEQ multiplex PCR; TCRdb's table is partial and in-frame only. The sample carries 150,000 to 200,000 clones, roughly 82% recorded once. About this clone: Its specificity is not known.

This rearrangement joins TRBV30 to TRBJ2-5; TRBD2 aligns across 8 bases. The sequencing input was PBMCs. The source of this sequence is a woman aged 25 to 39 in good health and CMV-seronegative. CDR3 residues: CAWSPRGGEETQYF. In DNA, the CDR3 is TGTGCCTGGAGTCCTCGGGGGGGGGAGGAGACCCAGTACTTC.